This T cell receptor beta chain comes out of a study of T cells in Graves' hyperthyroidism and ophthalmopathy. Background on the study: It was at initial diagnosis, before any treatment, that peripheral blood was collected. Whole-study results and caveats: Ophthalmopathy and stable hyperthyroidism were separated by a 13 V-J model.

RNA transcripts were the template for amplifying TCR beta CDR3 regions. A first-round RT-PCR of the TCR CDR3 used the HTBI primer set. From the multiplex PCR reads, TCRdb called clonotypes with MiXCR, one entry per CDR3 protein. Among more than 300,000 distinct CDR3 sequences, approximately 17% were seen once, and the ten largest hold more than 30%. The study enrolled patients aged 18 to 65 with newly diagnosed hyperthyroidism of under 2 months' duration. The V and J ends lost 5 bases and 2 bases respectively, with 7 bases between them. CDR1 is LNHDA, CDR2 SQIVND, per germline (reference sequence). The CDR3 length is 13 residues. A note on this clonotype: No antigen is known for it.

This sequence joins TRBV19 and TRBJ2-1; D is undetermined. Input material: blood. The receptor was isolated from a woman aged 25 to 39 with Graves' hyperthyroidism that later progressed to Graves' ophthalmopathy. CDR3 sequence reads: CASSLKAYNEQFF. The CDR3 bases are TGTGCCAGTAGTCTGAAGGCCTACAATGAGCAGTTCTTC.